The rows below give T cell receptor beta chains drawn from one sample of a study of blood T cell repertoires in COVID-19. The data were produced by immunoSEQ multiplex PCR, yet TCRdb's version contains in-frame clones alone and is incomplete. This repertoire shows about 240,000 clones, 82% found once; its top ten account for 9.5% to 15%. The sample was peripheral blood. These receptors were obtained from a woman aged 55-70 years with active or convalescent COVID-19. The CDR3 runs from the conserved cysteine through the conserved F or W. D genes are given only for firm matches. A clone size is listed for some rows: how often the clone was seen (once, few, many), or a class if it is expanded.

TRBD1 TRBJ2-1 16 - TRBV7-2 CASRPIDRGGYNEQFF TGTGCCAGCAGACCTATTGACAGGGGTGGATACAATGAGCAGTTCTTC
TRBD1 TRBJ1-4 14 many TRBV11-3 CAGTGKLGNEKLFF TGTGCCGGGACAGGGAAACTGGGGAATGAAAAACTGTTTTTT
TRBD1 TRBJ1-2 14 - TRBV18 CASSPTGGKNGYTF TGTGCCAGCTCACCGACAGGGGGCAAAAATGGCTACACCTTC
TRBD1 TRBJ1-2 19 - TRBV10-1 CASSESRGGQGPTPYGYTF TGCGCCAGCAGTGAGTCGCGGGGGGGACAGGGGCCTACCCCATATGGCTACACCTTC
- TRBJ1-2 12 - TRBV2 CASSAQIYGYTF TGTGCCAGCAGTGCCCAGATCTATGGCTACACCTTC
- TRBJ2-1 14 - TRBV7-2 CASTLEASWHEQFF TGTGCCAGCACTCTCGAGGCCTCTTGGCATGAGCAGTTCTTC
TRBD1 TRBJ2-2 16 - TRBV6-2/TRBV6-3 CASSNRQGRRTGELFF TGTGCCAGCAGTAACCGACAGGGGCGGCGCACCGGGGAGCTGTTTTTT
TRBD2 TRBJ2-1 17 - TRBV4-3 CASSQGSGGLLYNEQFF TGCGCCAGCAGCCAAGGCAGCGGGGGGCTCCTATACAATGAGCAGTTCTTC
TRBD1 TRBJ1-2 11 - TRBV6-5 CASSFDRVYTF TGTGCCAGCAGTTTCGACAGGGTCTACACCTTC
TRBD2 TRBJ2-2 15 - TRBV4-3 CASSRGLAGSRELFF TGCGCCAGCAGCCGCGGACTAGCGGGGAGCCGGGAGCTGTTTTTT
TRBD1 TRBJ1-6 17 - TRBV7-2 CASSPHRDRVNNSPLHF TGTGCCAGCAGCCCTCACAGGGACAGGGTGAATAATTCACCCCTCCACTTT
- TRBJ1-5 13 once TRBV30 CAWWGYSNQPQHF TGTGCCTGGTGGGGCTATAGCAATCAGCCCCAGCATTTT
TRBD1 TRBJ1-2 15 - TRBV6-2/TRBV6-3 CASSSPGQGAPGYTF TGTGCCAGCAGTTCCCCGGGACAGGGGGCGCCTGGCTACACCTTC
- TRBJ1-3 15 - TRBV30 CAWRRGLASGNTIYF TGTGCCTGGAGGCGGGGGTTGGCCTCTGGAAACACCATATATTTT
TRBD1 TRBJ1-1 13 - TRBV5-1 CASSVGDREKAFF TGCGCCAGCAGCGTCGGGGACAGGGAAAAAGCTTTCTTT
TRBD1 TRBJ2-5 14 - TRBV2 CASSEDRGQETQYF TGTGCCAGCAGCGAAGACAGGGGACAAGAGACCCAGTACTTC
- TRBJ1-1 15 - TRBV7-6 CASSPRDIMNTEAFF TGTGCCAGCAGCCCGAGGGATATAATGAACACTGAAGCTTTCTTT
- TRBJ1-2 13 - TRBV12-3/TRBV12-4 CASSYRAGYGYTF TGTGCCAGCAGTTACAGGGCGGGCTATGGCTACACCTTC
- TRBJ2-6 15 - TRBV5-4 CASSFGGAGANVLTF TGTGCCAGCAGCTTCGGGGGAGCTGGGGCCAACGTCCTGACTTTC
TRBD1 TRBJ2-7 14 - TRBV6-5 CASSRGQGASEQYF TGTGCCAGCAGTAGAGGACAGGGGGCATCAGAGCAGTACTTC
TRBD2 TRBJ2-3 16 - TRBV9 CASTPLAGGPVDTQYF TGTGCCAGCACTCCCCTAGCGGGGGGGCCGGTAGATACGCAGTATTTT
TRBD1 TRBJ1-2 15 - TRBV6-5 CASISPGQPNYGYTF TGTGCCAGCATCTCCCCGGGACAGCCTAACTATGGCTACACCTTC
TRBD1 TRBJ1-2 17 - TRBV10-3 CAISESTGTGGKGGYTF TGTGCCATCAGTGAGTCTACTGGAACAGGGGGAAAAGGTGGCTACACCTTC
- TRBJ1-5 15 - TRBV2 CASSAFTGYNQPQHF TGTGCCAGCAGTGCCTTCACAGGGTACAATCAGCCCCAGCATTTT
TRBD1 TRBJ1-4 16 - TRBV10-3 CATERGPGQGDEKLFF TGTGCCACCGAAAGGGGTCCGGGACAGGGGGACGAAAAACTGTTTTTT
- TRBJ1-2 13 - TRBV5-1 CASSLGYLYGYTF TGCGCCAGCAGCTTGGGCTACCTCTATGGCTACACCTTC
TRBD1 TRBJ2-7 15 few TRBV27 CASSSLGTGTYEQYF TGTGCCAGCAGTTCACTCGGGACAGGGACCTACGAGCAGTACTTC
TRBD1 TRBJ2-3 14 - TRBV2 CASKTGGVGDTQYF TGTGCCAGCAAAACAGGGGGCGTCGGAGATACGCAGTATTTT
- TRBJ1-1 14 - TRBV19 CASSIKGGTSWAFF TGTGCCAGTAGTATAAAGGGGGGGACAAGTTGGGCTTTCTTT
TRBD1 TRBJ2-7 14 - TRBV5-1 CASSLWTGQDEQYF TGCGCCAGCAGCTTATGGACAGGGCAGGACGAGCAGTACTTC
TRBD2 TRBJ2-3 17 once TRBV7-2 CASSPRGLAARTDTQYF TGTGCCAGCAGCCCCCGAGGACTAGCGGCCCGCACAGATACGCAGTATTTT
- TRBJ2-5 17 - TRBV7-9 CASSLAVGAGAQETQYF TGTGCCAGCAGCTTAGCGGTTGGGGCGGGGGCCCAAGAGACCCAGTACTTC
TRBD2 TRBJ2-5 16 - TRBV18 CASSLNRLAGGETQYF TGTGCCAGCTCACTAAACCGACTAGCGGGGGGAGAGACCCAGTACTTC
- TRBJ2-3 14 - TRBV7-9 CASSVSGPTDTQYF TGTGCCAGCAGCGTCTCAGGGCCCACAGATACGCAGTATTTT
TRBD2 TRBJ2-2 15 - TRBV7-3 CASSISGANTGELFF TGTGCCAGCAGCATCAGCGGGGCAAACACCGGGGAGCTGTTTTTT
- TRBJ1-5 15 - TRBV2 CASSSQGYGNQPQHF TGTGCCAGCAGCTCACAGGGATATGGTAATCAGCCCCAGCATTTT
- TRBJ2-3 10 - TRBV19 CASRGDTQYF TGTGCCAGTCGGGGAGATACGCAGTATTTT
TRBD1 TRBJ1-3 15 - TRBV5-1 CASQTQGTSGNTIYF TGCGCCAGCCAAACACAGGGGACCTCTGGAAACACCATATATTTT
- TRBJ1-5 15 once TRBV6-5 CASSPGGTTRQPQHF TGTGCCAGCAGCCCGGGGGGAACGACTCGCCAGCCCCAGCATTTT
TRBD2 TRBJ2-1 15 - TRBV7-2 CASSSGGPLYNEQFF TGTGCCAGCAGCTCGGGGGGGCCGCTCTACAATGAGCAGTTCTTC
TRBD2 TRBJ2-7 18 few TRBV2 CASNPLGVAGSSSYEQYF TGTGCCAGCAATCCCCTCGGGGTAGCGGGGTCGAGCTCCTACGAGCAGTACTTC
TRBD1 TRBJ1-2 13 - TRBV5-8 CASATGVNYGYTF TGTGCCAGCGCCACAGGGGTTAACTATGGCTACACCTTC
- TRBJ1-6 15 - TRBV12-5 CASGLSGLHNSPLHF TGTGCTAGTGGTTTGTCAGGCCTCCATAATTCACCCCTCCACTTT
- TRBJ1-4 15 - TRBV7-8 CASSQGWGAIEKLFF TGTGCCAGCAGCCAGGGCTGGGGCGCGATTGAAAAACTGTTTTTT
- TRBJ1-4 14 - TRBV5-1 CASSLGRDYEKLFF TGCGCCAGCAGCTTGGGCAGGGATTATGAAAAACTGTTTTTT
TRBD2 TRBJ2-3 18 few TRBV5-1 CASSLGAPGRGGQNTQYF TGCGCCAGCAGCTTGGGAGCCCCCGGGAGGGGAGGTCAGAATACGCAGTATTTT
TRBD2 TRBJ2-1 17 - TRBV4-1 CASSGSYGTSGYNEQFF TGCGCCAGCAGCGGATCTTACGGGACTAGCGGCTACAATGAGCAGTTCTTC
TRBD1 TRBJ1-5 15 - TRBV12-5 CASGWGTGGNQPQHF TGTGCTAGTGGTTGGGGGACAGGGGGCAATCAGCCCCAGCATTTT
- TRBJ1-2 16 - TRBV19 CASTSGGDTRTYGYTF TGTGCCAGTACCAGCGGGGGAGACACGCGAACCTATGGCTACACCTTC
- TRBJ1-2 14 - TRBV5-1 CASSLVTSPEGYTF TGCGCCAGCAGCTTGGTAACGTCCCCGGAGGGCTACACCTTC
- TRBJ1-1 16 - TRBV7-7 CASSSIDKDRAREAFF TGTGCTAGCAGCTCCATAGATAAAGACAGAGCACGTGAAGCTTTCTTT
TRBD1 TRBJ2-4 16 - TRBV4-1 CASSHHPGQGEDIQYF TGCGCCAGCAGCCATCACCCGGGACAGGGGGAGGACATTCAGTACTTC
TRBD1 TRBJ1-1 16 - TRBV4-1 CASSQGTGGMNTEAFF TGCGCCAGCAGCCAAGGTACAGGGGGGATGAACACTGAAGCTTTCTTT
- TRBJ1-1 13 once TRBV9 CASSVDRDTEAFF TGTGCCAGCAGCGTAGACAGGGACACTGAAGCTTTCTTT
- TRBJ1-1 13 - TRBV29-1 CSVEDPLNTEAFF TGCAGCGTTGAAGATCCCTTGAACACTGAAGCTTTCTTT